The T cell receptor beta chain under discussion was sequenced for a study of T cell repertoires in cytomegalovirus infection. Study-wide findings and caveats: Within the response measured ex vivo, HLA-C-restricted CMV-specific TCR beta clonotypes were dominant.

TCRdb processed the reads anew with MiXCR; each CDR3 protein has one entry. The table shows fewer than 200,000 distinct CDR3 sequences, with about an eighth occurring only once. The CDR3 runs 13 residues. The J segment lost 7 bases and the V segment lost 3 bases, leaving 1 base of the junction unmatched. From germline, CDR1 is DFQATT and CDR2 SNEGSKA (reference sequence). Remarks on this clonotype: Its specificity is not known.

What was sequenced was PBMCs. This TCR was sampled from a human donor in good health (CMV status not recorded). Some clones in this sample may be carry-over from other donors' samples. This chain links TRBV20-1 with TRBJ2-1; 12 bases line up with TRBD2. The CDR3 DNA follows: TGCAGTGCTAGGACTAGCGGGAGTAATGAGCAGTTCTTC. The encoded protein is CSARTSGSNEQFF.